What follows are 24 T cell receptor beta chains derived from one specimen sequenced in a study of Ad26.COV2.S vaccination and SARS-CoV-2 variants. Assay: immunoSEQ multiplex PCR; the TCRdb copy retains only in-frame clones and omits some. Here the sample spans over 400,000 clones, about nine tenths being singletons. Treatment of the sample: roughly 20 received Ad26.COV2.S at low or high dose, single or two shots; about 5 received placebo; per-sample allocation not given. The samples were gathered on day 63 after the first injection of vaccine or placebo. The sample consisted of peripheral blood, taken in a trial of Ad26.COV2.S vaccine versus placebo. These receptors were collected from a person aged 18-60 years who received the Ad26.COV2.S COVID-19 vaccine or a placebo.

This chain uses TRBV19 with TRBJ1-4; 7 positions agree with TRBD1. The germline V gene has CDR1 LNHDA and CDR2 SQIVND (reference sequence). The J segment lost 4 bases and the V segment lost 6 bases, leaving 8 bases of the junction unmatched. This CDR3 is built from 15 residues. CDR3 DNA sequence: TGTGCCAGTAGCCCTACAGGGGCGGTTAATGAAAAACTGTTTTTT. Encoded protein: CASSPTGAVNEKLFF.

V and J are TRBV28 and TRBJ2-7; possibly TRBD1 for D (5 bases). The CDR3 contains 15 residues. From germline, CDR1 is MDHEN and CDR2 SYDVKM. Trimming stripped 2 bases from V and 5 bases from J, with 16 bases between. The CDR3 bases are TGTGCCAGCAGTTTAAGGTCCGCAGGGCTCCACGAGCAGTACTTC. Residues: CASSLRSAGLHEQYF.

This clone is a singleton in its sample. J is TRBJ1-4 and V is TRBV25-1; D is unresolved. Trimming removed 1 base from V and 8 bases from J, with 17 bases in between. Looked up from germline, CDR1 is MGHDK and CDR2 is SYGVNS. The CDR3 length is 16 residues. CDR3 nucleotides: TGTGCCAGCAGTGAATTGTTGACGGCAGCAGACGAAAAACTGTTTTTT. This translates into CASSELLTAADEKLFF. The full variable domain, its missing parts supplied by reference TRBV25-1 and TRBJ1-4, is EADIYQTPRYLVIGTGKKITLECSQTMGHDKMYWYQQDPGMELHLIHYSYGVNSTEKGDLSSESTVSRIRTEHFPLTLESARPSHTSQYLCASSELLTAADEKLFFGSGTQLSVL.

The chain uses TRBV24-1 and TRBJ2-2, with D unresolved. Per germline, CDR1 KGHDR and CDR2 SFDVKD. The CDR3 covers 14 residues. V lost 9 bases and J lost 1, with 11 bases in between. The chain's CDR3 is CATQTGLNTGELFF. CDR3 bases: TGTGCCACCCAGACCGGGTTGAACACCGGGGAGCTGTTTTTT.

This rearrangement joins TRBV7-9 to TRBJ2-5, with D unclear. The CDR3 contains 14 residues. V dropped 0 bases and J dropped 7 bases, with 12 bases sitting between them. Germline V gene data show CDR1 as SEHNR and CDR2 as FQNEAQ (reference sequence). CDR3 in DNA: TGTGCCAGCAGCTTAGCGCGTGCCGACGGGACCCAGTACTTC. As protein: CASSLARADGTQYF.

A remark on this clone: At the DNA level, this CDR3 is encoded by other sequences in the same sample as well. The rearrangement links TRBV20-1 to TRBJ2-3; D gene ambiguous. The CDR3 has 11 amino acids. With 2 bases removed from V and 1 base from J, the gap between germline ends came to 1 base. Germline values: CDR1 DFQATT, CDR2 SNEGSKA (reference sequence). CDR3 nucleotides: TGCAGTGCTAGACGCACAGATACGCAGTATTTT. As protein: CSARRTDTQYF.

V usage is TRBV7-2 and J usage is TRBJ2-3, with a possible D match to TRBD2 (5 bases). The germline CDR1 and CDR2 sequences are SGHTA and FQGNSA. The CDR3 totals 15 residues. V was clipped by 3 bases and J by 0 bases, with 10 bases between them. CDR3 loop: CASSLLAISTDTQYF. The DNA of the CDR3 is TGTGCCAGCAGCTTGTTAGCGATCAGCACAGATACGCAGTATTTT. Full variable domain (remainder filled in from reference TRBV7-2 and TRBJ2-3): GAGVSQSPSNKVTEKGKDVELRCDPISGHTALYWYRQSLGQGLEFLIYFQGNSAPDKSGLPSDRFSAERTGGSVSTLTIQRTQQEDSAVYLCASSLLAISTDTQYFGPGTRLTVL.

The chain has TRBV5-1 and TRBJ2-2; the match to TRBD1 covers 8 bases. Germline CDR1 and CDR2: SGHRS and YFSETQ. Germline trimming cut 4 bases from V and 2 bases from J; bases unmatched to any gene: 4. The CDR3 runs to 15 residues. The DNA for the CDR3 is TGCGCCAGCAGCCTAACAGGGGGTAACACCGGGGAGCTGTTTTTT. It encodes CASSLTGGNTGELFF.

This chain links TRBV18 with TRBJ2-7; D is undetermined. Trimming pared 1 base from V and 4 bases from J, leaving 5 bases between. Germline CDR1 and CDR2: KGHSH and LQKENI. The CDR3 extends over 12 amino acids. The CDR3 spells CASSPRGYEQYF. CDR3 sequence (DNA): TGTGCCAGCTCACCACGGGGATACGAGCAGTACTTC.

V gene TRBV4-2 combines with J gene TRBJ1-5; D may be TRBD1 (6 bases). The V gene's germline CDR1 is LGHNA and CDR2 YNFKEQ. The CDR3 spans 15 residues. Trimming pared 1 base from V and 6 bases from J, leaving 13 bases between. This chain's CDR3 is CASSQGMGASQPQHF. CDR3 DNA: TGTGCCAGCAGCCAAGGTATGGGGGCCAGTCAGCCCCAGCATTTT.

This sequence joins TRBV7-9 and TRBJ2-7; D possibly corresponds to TRBD1 (5 bases). The CDR3 extends over 12 amino acids. Trimming removed 1 base at V and 5 bases at J, with 6 bases between. Germline assignment: CDR1 SEHNR and CDR2 FQNEAQ (reference sequence). The CDR3 loop reads CASSLVGDEQYF. CDR3 nucleotides: TGTGCCAGCAGCTTAGTAGGGGACGAGCAGTACTTC.

This rearrangement joins TRBV9 to TRBJ2-3; D may be TRBD1 or TRBD2 (5 bases each). This CDR3 has 15 residues. Germline CDR1 and CDR2: SGDLS and YYNGEE. Trimming took 3 bases from V and 4 from J, leaving 15 bases between them. CDR3 nucleotide sequence: TGTGCCAGCAGCGCAGGGAGTATGGTGGCAGATACGCAGTATTTT. This gives the protein CASSAGSMVADTQYF. The full variable domain, its missing parts supplied by reference TRBV9 and TRBJ2-3, is DSGVTQTPKHLITATGQRVTLRCSPRSGDLSVYWYQQSLDQGLQFLIQYYNGEERAKGNILERFSAQQFPDLHSELNLSSLELGDSALYFCASSAGSMVADTQYFGPGTRLTVL.

The chain uses TRBV2 and TRBJ2-5; D is unresolved. From germline, CDR1 is SNHLY and CDR2 FYNNEI. The CDR3 totals 15 residues. Trimming left V 7 bases short and J 2 bases short, with 17 bases between. The CDR3 is CASTQTAVIQETQYF. DNA of the CDR3: TGTGCCAGCACCCAGACCGCAGTCATTCAAGAGACCCAGTACTTC.

V gene TRBV27 combines with J gene TRBJ2-5, with D possibly TRBD1 on 5 matching bases. Germline V gives CDR1 MNHEY, CDR2 SMNVEV (reference sequence). This CDR3 region has 15 residues. Trimming removed 6 bases at V and 0 bases at J, with 14 bases between. The DNA of the CDR3 is TGTGCCAGCAGAACATATACAGGAAACCAAGAGACCCAGTACTTC. This codes for CASRTYTGNQETQYF.

V and J are TRBV5-4 and TRBJ1-3; possibly TRBD1 for D (5 bases). With 2 bases removed from V and 0 bases from J, the gap between germline ends came to 12 bases. The CDR3 runs 16 residues. Germline assignment: CDR1 SGHNT and CDR2 YYREEE (reference sequence). The CDR3 spells CASSFGGAFSGNTIYF. The CDR3 DNA reads TGTGCCAGCAGCTTTGGAGGGGCGTTCTCTGGAAACACCATATATTTT.

This clone showed up just a few times. CDR3 amino acids: CASRETGDDYGYTF. Written as DNA, the CDR3 is TGTGCCAGCAGAGAGACAGGGGACGACTATGGCTACACCTTC. The chain links TRBV7-9 to TRBJ1-2; 8 positions match TRBD1. CDR3 length: 14 amino acids. Germline CDR1 is SEHNR and CDR2 is FQNEAQ (reference sequence). With 6 bases clipped from V and 3 bases from J, the junction kept 6 bases outside the gene matches.

The chain carries TRBV19 and TRBJ2-3, with 8 bases that match TRBD2. The CDR3 consists of 16 residues. The V and J ends lost 2 bases and 1 base, in that order; junction bases with no gene match: 5. Germline V gene sequence: CDR1 LNHDA, CDR2 SQIVND (reference sequence). The CDR3 DNA reads as TGTGCCAGTAGTATAAGAGCGGGAGAGGGCACAGATACGCAGTATTTT. Its protein product is CASSIRAGEGTDTQYF. Full variable domain (outside the CDR3, taken from reference TRBV19 and TRBJ2-3): DGGITQSPKYLFRKEGQNVTLSCEQNLNHDAMYWYRQDPGQGLRLIYYSQIVNDFQKGDIAEGYSVSREKKESFPLTVTSAQKNPTAFYLCASSIRAGEGTDTQYFGPGTRLTVL.

This clone was seen just once. The chain recombines TRBV19 with TRBJ1-1, with TRBD1 as a possible D gene (5 bases). This CDR3 spans 14 amino acids. The germline V and J ends were trimmed by 1 base and 1 base, with 7 bases remaining between them. Germline V gives CDR1 LNHDA, CDR2 SQIVND (reference sequence). This CDR3 is CASSIAGTNTEAFF. CDR3 nucleotides: TGTGCCAGTAGTATAGCGGGGACGAACACTGAAGCTTTCTTT.

V is TRBV3-1 (or the pseudogene TRBV3-2) and J is TRBJ2-7, with 8 bases fitting TRBD2. Losses at the gene ends were 4 bases for V and 2 bases for J; bases not matched to a gene: 4. Germline CDR1 and CDR2: LGHDT and YNNKEL (reference sequence). CDR3 length: 14 amino acids. As DNA, the CDR3 is TGTGCCAGCAGCCTGGGACTAGATACCTACGAGCAGTACTTC. Residues: CASSLGLDTYEQYF.

This clone is a singleton in its sample. The gene calls are TRBV27 and TRBJ2-2; D is perhaps TRBD1 (6 bases). V lost 4 bases to trimming and J lost 1 base, with 10 bases between them. Germline CDR1 and CDR2: MNHEY and SMNVEV (reference sequence). The CDR3 is made up of 15 amino acids. The CDR3 nucleotides read TGTGCCAGCAGTTCCAGACAGGAGAACACCGGGGAGCTGTTTTTT. As protein: CASSSRQENTGELFF.

The CDR3 DNA follows: TGTGCCAGCAGCCCCCGGACAGGGAACCCCCCAGAGACCCAGTACTTC. Protein product: CASSPRTGNPPETQYF. The rearrangement uses TRBV11-3 and TRBJ2-5, with 8 bases aligning to TRBD1. Germline V gene sequence: CDR1 SGHNT, CDR2 YENEEA. The CDR3 sequence is 16 residues long. V lost 5 bases to trimming and J lost 4 bases; unmatched junction nucleotides: 12.

The chain recombines TRBV30 with TRBJ1-1; no firm D call. The CDR3 sequence is 13 residues long. V gave up 2 bases and J gave up 4 bases, with 11 bases separating them. In germline, CDR1 is GTSNPN, CDR2 SVGIG (reference sequence). CDR3: CAWSRRVGTEAFF. DNA of the CDR3: TGTGCCTGGAGTAGGAGGGTCGGCACTGAAGCTTTCTTT.

J is TRBJ2-5 and V is TRBV30; 8 nucleotides match TRBD2. V was pared by 4 bases and J by 4 bases, with 5 bases of the junction left unmatched. CDR3 length: 13 residues. CDR1 and CDR2 from the germline V gene are GTSNPN and SVGIG (reference sequence). DNA for the CDR3: TGTGCCTGGAAGAGGAGCGGGAGAGAGACCCAGTACTTC. Protein: CAWKRSGRETQYF.

The chain employs TRBV6-4 and TRBJ2-1; 10 bases are a match to TRBD1. V trimming: 3 bases; J trimming: 5 bases; junction bases outside the gene matches: 4. Germline V gene data show CDR1 as MRHNA and CDR2 as SNTAGT. CDR3 length: 15 amino acids. Here the CDR3 reads CASSDAGTGDNEQFF. The CDR3 DNA reads TGTGCCAGCAGTGATGCCGGGACAGGGGACAATGAGCAGTTCTTC.